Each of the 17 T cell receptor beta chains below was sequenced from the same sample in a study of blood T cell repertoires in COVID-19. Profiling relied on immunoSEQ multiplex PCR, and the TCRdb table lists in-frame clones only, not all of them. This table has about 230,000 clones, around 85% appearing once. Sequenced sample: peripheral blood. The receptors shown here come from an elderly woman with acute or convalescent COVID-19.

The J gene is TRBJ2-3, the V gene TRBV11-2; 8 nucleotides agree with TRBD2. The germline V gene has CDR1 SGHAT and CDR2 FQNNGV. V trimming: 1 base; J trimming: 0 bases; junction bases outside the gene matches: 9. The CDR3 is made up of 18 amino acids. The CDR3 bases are TGTGCCAGCAGCTTAGTGACGGGAGGGCCCTTTAGCACAGATACGCAGTATTTT. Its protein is CASSLVTGGPFSTDTQYF.

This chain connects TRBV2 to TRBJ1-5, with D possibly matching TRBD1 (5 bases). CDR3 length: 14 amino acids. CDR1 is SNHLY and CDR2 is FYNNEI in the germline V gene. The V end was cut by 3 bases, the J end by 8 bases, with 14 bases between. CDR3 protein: CASSDPQGTKPQHF. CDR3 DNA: TGTGCCAGCAGTGATCCCCAGGGTACGAAGCCCCAGCATTTT.

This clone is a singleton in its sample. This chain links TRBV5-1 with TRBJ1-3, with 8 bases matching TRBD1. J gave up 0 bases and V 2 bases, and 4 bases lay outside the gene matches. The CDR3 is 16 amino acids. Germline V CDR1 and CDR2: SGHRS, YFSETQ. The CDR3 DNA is TGCGCCAGCAGCTTACGGGACAGGAACTCTGGAAACACCATATATTTT. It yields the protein CASSLRDRNSGNTIYF.

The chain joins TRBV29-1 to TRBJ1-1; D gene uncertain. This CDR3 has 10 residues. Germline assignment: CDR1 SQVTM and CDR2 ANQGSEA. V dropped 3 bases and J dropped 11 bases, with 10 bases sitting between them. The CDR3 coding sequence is TGCAGCGTTGAGGGCCCGGGGGCTTTCTTT. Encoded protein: CSVEGPGAFF.

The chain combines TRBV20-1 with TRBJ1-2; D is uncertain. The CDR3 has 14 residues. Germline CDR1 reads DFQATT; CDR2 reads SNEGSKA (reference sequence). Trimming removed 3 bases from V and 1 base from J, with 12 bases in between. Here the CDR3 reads CSASTPRDNYGYTF. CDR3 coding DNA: TGCAGTGCTAGTACCCCCCGGGATAACTATGGCTACACCTTC.

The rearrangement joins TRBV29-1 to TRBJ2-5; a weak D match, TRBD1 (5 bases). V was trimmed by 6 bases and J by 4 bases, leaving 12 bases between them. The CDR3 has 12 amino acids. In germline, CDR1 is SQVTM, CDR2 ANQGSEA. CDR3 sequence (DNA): TGCAGCGTGTCCCAGGGTCCAGAGACCCAGTACTTC. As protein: CSVSQGPETQYF.

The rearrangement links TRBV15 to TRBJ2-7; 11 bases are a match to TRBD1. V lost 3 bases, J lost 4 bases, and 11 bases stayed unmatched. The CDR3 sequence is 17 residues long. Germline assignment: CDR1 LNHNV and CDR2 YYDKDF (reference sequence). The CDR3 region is CATSSPGQGALVYEQYF. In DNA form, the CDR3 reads TGTGCCACCAGCAGCCCCGGACAGGGGGCTTTGGTGTACGAGCAGTACTTC.

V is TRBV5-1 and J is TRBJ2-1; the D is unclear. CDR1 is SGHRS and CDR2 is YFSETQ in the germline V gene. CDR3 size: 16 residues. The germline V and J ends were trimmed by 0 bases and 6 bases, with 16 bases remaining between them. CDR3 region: CASSLDVLGYRNEQFF. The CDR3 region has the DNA TGCGCCAGCAGCTTGGACGTCCTAGGATACCGCAATGAGCAGTTCTTC.

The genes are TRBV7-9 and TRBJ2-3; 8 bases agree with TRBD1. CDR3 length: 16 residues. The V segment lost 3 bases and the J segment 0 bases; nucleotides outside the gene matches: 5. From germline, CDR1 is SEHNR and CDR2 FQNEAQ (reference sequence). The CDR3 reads CASSLGGQGSTDTQYF. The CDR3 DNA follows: TGTGCCAGCAGCTTGGGAGGACAGGGAAGCACAGATACGCAGTATTTT.

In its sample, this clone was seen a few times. The CDR3 DNA reads as TGTGCCAGCAGCTTTGGGACAGGCGTTGGAAACACCATATATTTT. It yields the protein CASSFGTGVGNTIYF. The chain employs TRBV11-2 and TRBJ1-3, with TRBD1 identical over 8 bases. CDR1 and CDR2 (germline): SGHAT, FQNNGV. This CDR3 spans 15 amino acids. Trimming removed 3 bases from V and 3 bases from J; junction bases left unmatched: 4.

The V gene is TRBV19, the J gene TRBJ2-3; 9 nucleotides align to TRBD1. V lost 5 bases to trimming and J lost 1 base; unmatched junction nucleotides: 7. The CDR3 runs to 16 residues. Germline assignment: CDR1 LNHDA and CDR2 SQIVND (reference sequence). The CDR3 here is CASSPFRTGGTDTQYF. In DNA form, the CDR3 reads TGTGCCAGTAGTCCTTTCCGGACAGGGGGCACAGATACGCAGTATTTT.

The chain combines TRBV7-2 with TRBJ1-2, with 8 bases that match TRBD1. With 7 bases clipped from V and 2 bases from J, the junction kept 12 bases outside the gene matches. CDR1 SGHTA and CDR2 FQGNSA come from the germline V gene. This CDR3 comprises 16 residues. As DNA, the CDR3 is TGTGCCAGCACCCCCGACTCGACAGGGGCCAACTATGGCTACACCTTC. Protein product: CASTPDSTGANYGYTF. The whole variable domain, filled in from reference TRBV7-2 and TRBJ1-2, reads GAGVSQSPSNKVTEKGKDVELRCDPISGHTALYWYRQSLGQGLEFLIYFQGNSAPDKSGLPSDRFSAERTGGSVSTLTIQRTQQEDSAVYLCASTPDSTGANYGYTFGSGTRLTVV.

This chain's CDR3 is CASSLAGSGNTIYF. CDR3 DNA: TGCGCCAGCAGCTTGGCGGGATCTGGAAACACCATATATTTT. The genes are TRBV5-1 and TRBJ1-3; no clear D. Trimming shortened V by 0 bases and J by 1 base, and 5 bases separated the two germline ends. The CDR3 consists of 14 residues. Germline V gene sequence: CDR1 SGHRS, CDR2 YFSETQ.

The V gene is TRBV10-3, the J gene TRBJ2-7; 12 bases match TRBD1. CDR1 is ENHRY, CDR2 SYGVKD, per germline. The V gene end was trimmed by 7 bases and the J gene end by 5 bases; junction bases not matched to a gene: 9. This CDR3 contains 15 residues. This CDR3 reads CAINQGTGGRNEQYF. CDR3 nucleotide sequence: TGTGCCATCAACCAAGGGACAGGGGGCAGGAACGAGCAGTACTTC.

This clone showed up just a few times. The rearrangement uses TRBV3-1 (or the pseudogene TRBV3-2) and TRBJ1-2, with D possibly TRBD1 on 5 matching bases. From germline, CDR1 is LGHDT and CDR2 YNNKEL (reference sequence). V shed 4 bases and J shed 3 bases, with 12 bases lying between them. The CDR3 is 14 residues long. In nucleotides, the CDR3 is TGTGCCAGCAGCCCCGGGACGGGAGACTATGGCTACACCTTC. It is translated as CASSPGTGDYGYTF.

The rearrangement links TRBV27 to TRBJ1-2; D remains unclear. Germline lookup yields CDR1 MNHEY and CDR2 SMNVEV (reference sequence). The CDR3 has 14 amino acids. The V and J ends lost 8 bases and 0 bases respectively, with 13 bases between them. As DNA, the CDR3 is TGTGCCAGCGCCCAGGCAAGAGCTAACTATGGCTACACCTTC. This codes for CASAQARANYGYTF.

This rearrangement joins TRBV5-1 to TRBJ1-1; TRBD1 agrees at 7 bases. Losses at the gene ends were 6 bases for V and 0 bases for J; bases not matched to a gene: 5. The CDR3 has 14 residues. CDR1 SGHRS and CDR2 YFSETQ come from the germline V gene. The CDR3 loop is CASNWGQMNTEAFF. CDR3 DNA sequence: TGCGCCAGCAACTGGGGACAGATGAACACTGAAGCTTTCTTT.